Sequencing of this T cell receptor beta chain was carried out in a study of OX40 agonist ivuxolimab in advanced cancers. There are 16 residues in the CDR3. Trimming pared 4 bases from V and 6 bases from J, leaving 19 bases between. From germline, CDR1 is SGDLS and CDR2 YYNGEE. Only in-frame clones appear in the TCRdb table, and some are missing; sequencing was by immunoSEQ multiplex PCR. The profile shows 80,000 to 100,000 clones, roughly 94% of them singletons. V gene TRBV9 combines with J gene TRBJ2-2, with D tentatively TRBD2 (5 bases). Source: CD4+ or CD8+ T cells sorted from blood, taken in a trial of the OX40 agonist ivuxolimab. The sequence came from an adult with an advanced solid tumor such as melanoma, head and neck, liver or kidney cancer. In DNA, the CDR3 is TGTGCCAGCAGCATCCGGGGAGAGGTCAGTCCCGGGGAGCTGTTTTTT. It codes for CASSIRGEVSPGELFF.